These 29 T cell receptor beta chains originate from one sample sequenced in a study of identifying expanded T cells in peripheral blood (dated by TCRdb to about 2019). Libraries were built with the immunoSEQ multiplex PCR assay. TCRdb's version of the immuneACCESS table is confined to in-frame rearrangements and falls short of the full clone set. An unresolved V gene accounts for under half of the shortfall where checked; the remainder is of unknown origin. The sample records roughly 100,000 clones, roughly 90% of which are singletons. In total, the top ten clones hold approximately 3.9% of the sample. Input material: blood. The receptor source for this set is a person aged 18 to 75 in good health.

This clone has only one observation. This chain links TRBV2 with TRBJ2-7, with 7 bases that match TRBD1. The trim removed 2 bases at V and 6 bases at J, leaving 10 bases unmatched. This CDR3 region has 15 residues. CDR1 is SNHLY and CDR2 is FYNNEI in the germline V gene. The CDR3 DNA reads TGTGCCAGCAGTGAAAGGGGCAGGGGGTCCGCCGAGCAGTACTTC. This sequence encodes CASSERGRGSAEQYF.

The chain combines TRBV30 with TRBJ2-2, with 9 bases that match TRBD1. Germline V gives CDR1 GTSNPN, CDR2 SVGIG (reference sequence). After removal of 5 bases from V and 3 bases from J, the junction contained 1 base not matched to a gene. The CDR3 has 13 amino acids. Written as DNA, the CDR3 is TGTGCCTGGGGGGACAGGGACACCGGGGAGCTGTTTTTT. This encodes CAWGDRDTGELFF. Full variable domain (remainder filled in from reference TRBV30 and TRBJ2-2): SQTIHQWPATLVQPVGSPLSLECTVEGTSNPNLYWYRQAAGRGLQLLFYSVGIGQISSEVPQNLSASRPQDRQFILSSKKLLLSDSGFYLCAWGDRDTGELFFGEGSRLTVL.

V usage is TRBV5-5 and J usage is TRBJ2-1, with 13 bases identical to TRBD2. Germline V lookup: CDR1 SGHKS, CDR2 YYEKEE (reference sequence). The CDR3 consists of 15 residues. With V trimmed by 0 bases and J by 8 bases, 2 bases remained unmatched. CDR3 bases: TGTGCCAGCAGCTTGGGGACTAGCGGGAGTGATGAGCAGTTCTTC. This encodes CASSLGTSGSDEQFF. Using reference TRBV5-5 and TRBJ2-1 for the parts outside the CDR3, the full variable domain is DAGVTQSPTHLIKTRGQQVTLRCSPISGHKSVSWYQQVLGQGPQFIFQYYEKEERGRGNFPDRFSARQFPNYSSELNVNALLLGDSALYLCASSLGTSGSDEQFFGPGTRLTVL.

The rearrangement joins TRBV4-1 to TRBJ1-4; D remains ambiguous. CDR1 and CDR2 from the germline V gene are MGHRA and YSYEKL. CDR3 size: 16 residues. V lost 2 bases and J lost 3, with 13 bases in between. CDR3 bases: TGCGCCAGCAGCCAATCCCGAGACGGCTCTAATGAAAAACTGTTTTTT. Translation gives CASSQSRDGSNEKLFF.

This sequence joins TRBV6-1 and TRBJ2-5; perhaps TRBD1 as D (5 bases). V dropped 6 bases and J dropped 5 bases, with 16 bases sitting between them. Per germline, CDR1 MNHNS and CDR2 SASEGT. CDR3 length: 14 amino acids. CDR3 in amino acids: CASSWGRNGETQYF. The CDR3 DNA follows: TGTGCCAGCAGCTGGGGCAGGAACGGGGAGACCCAGTACTTC.

The chain carries TRBV4-1 and TRBJ2-7; D is ambiguous. The V and J ends lost 0 bases and 1 base respectively, with 10 bases between them. The CDR3 is 15 residues long. Germline loops: CDR1 MGHRA, CDR2 YSYEKL. The CDR3 region has the DNA TGCGCCAGCAGCCAAGACAGACCGATTTCCTACGAGCAGTACTTC. This gives the protein CASSQDRPISYEQYF.

This clone has a count of ten or more. The V gene is TRBV19, the J gene TRBJ1-2; D is unclear. The CDR3 loop spans 14 amino acids. Trimming left V 3 bases short and J 0 bases short, with 8 bases between. Germline V gene lookup returns CDR1 LNHDA and CDR2 SQIVND (reference sequence). CDR3 in DNA: TGTGCCAGTAGTATCGGGCCGACTAACTATGGCTACACCTTC. It specifies CASSIGPTNYGYTF.

CDR3 amino acids: CASNLGQGLDEQFF. CDR3 coding DNA: TGTGCCAGCAACCTGGGACAGGGGTTGGATGAGCAGTTCTTC. The gene calls are TRBV5-8 and TRBJ2-1; 10 bases agree with TRBD1. This CDR3 is built from 14 residues. V gave up 6 bases and J gave up 8 bases; unmatched junction bases: 8. Germline lookup yields CDR1 SGHTS and CDR2 YDEGEE.

CDR3 in DNA: TGTGCCATCAGTGAGTCGGGTGCAGGGGACACTGAAGCTTTCTTT. Its translation: CAISESGAGDTEAFF. The chain recombines TRBV10-3 with TRBJ1-1; D may be TRBD1 (6 bases). The CDR3 is made up of 15 amino acids. Germline loops: CDR1 ENHRY, CDR2 SYGVKD. The V and J ends lost 0 bases and 3 bases respectively, with 11 bases between them.

The chain recombines TRBV2 with TRBJ2-2; no firm D call. Germline V lookup: CDR1 SNHLY, CDR2 FYNNEI. The CDR3 is 12 residues long. V was pared by 7 bases and J by 2 bases, with 5 bases between. The CDR3 reads CASNFNTGELFF. The CDR3 nucleotides are TGTGCCAGCAATTTCAACACCGGGGAGCTGTTTTTT. The full variable domain, rest sourced from reference TRBV2 and TRBJ2-2, is EPEVTQTPSHQVTQMGQEVILRCVPISNHLYFYWYRQILGQKVEFLVSFYNNEISEKSEIFDDQFSVERPDGSNFTLKIRSTKLEDSAMYFCASNFNTGELFFGEGSRLTVL.

This rearrangement joins TRBV30 to TRBJ2-1; TRBD2 matches at 14 bases. This CDR3 spans 14 amino acids. Germline V CDR1 and CDR2: GTSNPN, SVGIG (reference sequence). The junction had 5 bases not matched to a gene; V was cut back by 3 bases and J by 10 bases. In DNA form, the CDR3 reads TGTGCCTGGAGGCGGGGACTAGCGGGAGCCGAGCAGTTCTTC. Its protein is CAWRRGLAGAEQFF.

The V and J genes are TRBV28 and TRBJ1-2, with D perhaps TRBD1 (5 bases). This CDR3 region has 15 residues. Looked up from germline, CDR1 is MDHEN and CDR2 is SYDVKM. The ends were cut back, 1 base at V and 2 bases at J, with 11 bases in the middle. CDR3 residues: CASSLLAGQNYGYTF. Here the CDR3 DNA reads TGTGCCAGCAGTTTATTGGCAGGGCAAAACTATGGCTACACCTTC.

This rearrangement joins TRBV5-5 to TRBJ1-2; D may be TRBD1 (5 bases). Between the trimmed V and J ends, which lost 0 bases and 8 bases, there was a span of 11 bases. CDR3 length: 13 amino acids. The germline V gene encodes CDR1 SGHKS and CDR2 YYEKEE (reference sequence). The CDR3 DNA sequence: TGTGCCAGCAGCTTGGTGTCAGGGAACGGCTACACCTTC. Protein product: CASSLVSGNGYTF.

The chain carries TRBV4-3 and TRBJ2-7; 7 bases are shared with TRBD1. The CDR3 runs 14 residues. In germline, CDR1 is LGHNA, CDR2 YSLEER. The V segment lost 1 base and the J segment 6 bases; nucleotides outside the gene matches: 6. CDR3 in DNA: TGCGCCAGCAGCCAAGGACAGGGCGTAGGCGAGCAGTACTTC. Its translation: CASSQGQGVGEQYF.

The genes are TRBV5-1 and TRBJ2-1; 8 bases align to TRBD1. Looked up from germline, CDR1 is SGHRS and CDR2 is YFSETQ. The CDR3 consists of 13 residues. With V trimmed by 5 bases and J by 6 bases, 4 bases remained unmatched. For the CDR3, the DNA is TGCGCCAGCAGGGAAACAGGGGGCAATGAGCAGTTCTTC. It codes for CASRETGGNEQFF.

This clone was seen just once. The chain has TRBV28 and TRBJ1-1; 8 bases align to TRBD1. V gave up 7 bases and J gave up 0 bases; unmatched junction bases: 4. The CDR3 extends over 14 amino acids. Germline CDR1 is MDHEN and CDR2 is SYDVKM. CDR3 amino acids: CASTTDRVNTEAFF. Written as DNA, the CDR3 is TGTGCCAGCACTACGGACAGGGTGAACACTGAAGCTTTCTTT.

The chain links TRBV27 to TRBJ1-1, with D uncertain. Between the trimmed V and J ends, which lost 6 bases and 3 bases, there was a span of 14 bases. CDR3 length equals 14 residues. Germline CDR1 and CDR2: MNHEY and SMNVEV (reference sequence). The CDR3 nucleotides read TGTGCCAGCAGCAGGACGGTGTGGGACACTGAAGCTTTCTTT. Translated, it gives CASSRTVWDTEAFF.

This clone was counted a few times. The CDR3 coding sequence is TGTGCCAGCAGCGGGACAGGGTGGTCACCCCTCCACTTT. Encoded protein: CASSGTGWSPLHF. This chain joins TRBV28 and TRBJ1-6, with TRBD1 matching over 9 bases. The CDR3 loop spans 13 amino acids. Germline V gives CDR1 MDHEN, CDR2 SYDVKM. Losses at the gene ends were 6 bases for V and 10 bases for J; bases not matched to a gene: 4.

The chain employs TRBV20-1 and TRBJ1-4, with D unresolved. The CDR3 contains 11 residues. The V gene lost 0 bases and the J gene lost 8 bases, with 4 bases spanning the gap. From germline, CDR1 is DFQATT and CDR2 SNEGSKA (reference sequence). CDR3 nucleotides: TGCAGTGCTAGAGATCCCGAAAAACTGTTTTTT. Encoded protein: CSARDPEKLFF.

In nucleotides, the CDR3 is TGTGCCAGCAGCTTAATCACAGGATACGAGCAGTACTTC. Encoded protein: CASSLITGYEQYF. The V gene is TRBV7-3, the J gene TRBJ2-7; D is possibly TRBD1 (5 bases). The germline gives CDR1 SGHTA, CDR2 FQGTGA. The CDR3 extends over 13 amino acids. The ends were cut back, 1 base at V and 4 bases at J, with 8 bases in the middle.

The chain uses TRBV9 and TRBJ2-5, with TRBD2 matching 11 bases. Germline CDR1 SGDLS, CDR2 YYNGEE. The CDR3 spans 15 residues. Trimming at V came to 2 bases and at J to 5 bases, leaving 5 bases not matched to a gene. The CDR3 sequence is CASSVSGGAGETQYF. The DNA for the CDR3 is TGTGCCAGCAGCGTTAGCGGGGGGGCAGGGGAGACCCAGTACTTC. The complete variable domain, with remaining parts taken from reference TRBV9 and TRBJ2-5, reads DSGVTQTPKHLITATGQRVTLRCSPRSGDLSVYWYQQSLDQGLQFLIQYYNGEERAKGNILERFSAQQFPDLHSELNLSSLELGDSALYFCASSVSGGAGETQYFGPGTRLLVL.

The genes are TRBV28 and TRBJ1-5; 7 positions agree with TRBD1. The CDR3 extends over 14 amino acids. CDR1 is MDHEN and CDR2 is SYDVKM in the germline V gene. J lost 6 bases, V lost 7 bases, and 9 bases had no gene match. This CDR3 is CASIEQGEGQPQHF. The CDR3 DNA is TGTGCCAGCATAGAGCAGGGGGAGGGTCAGCCCCAGCATTTT.

V is TRBV6-1 and J is TRBJ1-6; TRBD1 aligns across 7 bases. With 3 bases clipped from V and 7 bases from J, the junction kept 3 bases outside the gene matches. The CDR3 length is 14 residues. CDR1 is MNHNS and CDR2 is SASEGT in the germline V gene. In DNA form, the CDR3 reads TGTGCCAGCAGTGAGGGGACAGAAAATTCACCCCTCCACTTT. Translation: CASSEGTENSPLHF.

V usage is TRBV14 and J usage is TRBJ1-2, with 9 bases aligning to TRBD1. Germline trimming cut 5 bases from V and 3 bases from J; bases unmatched to any gene: 13. In germline, CDR1 is SGHDN, CDR2 FVKESK. CDR3 length: 17 amino acids. The CDR3 nucleotides are TGTGCCAGCAGCTCAGGAGGCCGGGACAGGGATCACTATGGCTACACCTTC. This encodes CASSSGGRDRDHYGYTF. Complete variable domain (other parts from reference TRBV14 and TRBJ1-2): EAGVTQFPSHSVIEKGQTVTLRCDPISGHDNLYWYRRVMGKEIKFLLHFVKESKQDESGMPNNRFLAERTGGTYSTLKVQPAELEDSGVYFCASSSGGRDRDHYGYTFGSGTRLTVV.

V gene TRBV9 combines with J gene TRBJ2-1, with D possibly being TRBD1 (5 bases). V lost 0 bases and J 6 bases, leaving 13 bases between the germline ends. Looked up from germline, CDR1 is SGDLS and CDR2 is YYNGEE. The CDR3 has 15 residues. DNA for the CDR3: TGTGCCAGCAGCGTAGAGGATAGGGGTGGCAATGAGCAGTTCTTC. Its translation: CASSVEDRGGNEQFF.

This rearrangement joins TRBV12-5 to TRBJ1-1; tentative D call: TRBD1 (6 bases). Between the trimmed V and J ends, which lost 4 bases and 3 bases, there was a span of 21 bases. The CDR3 loop spans 17 amino acids. The V gene's germline CDR1 is LGHNT and CDR2 FRNRAP. The CDR3 sequence is CASGSTTPDRFYTEAFF. The DNA of the CDR3 is TGTGCTAGTGGTTCCACTACGCCTGACAGGTTCTACACTGAAGCTTTCTTT.

The rearrangement joins TRBV4-1 to TRBJ2-6, with D maybe TRBD2 (5 bases). The V gene lost 0 bases and the J gene lost 2 bases, with 8 bases spanning the gap. The germline V gene encodes CDR1 MGHRA and CDR2 YSYEKL. The CDR3 has 16 residues. CDR3 loop: CASSQEAGTGANVLTF. CDR3 in DNA: TGCGCCAGCAGCCAAGAGGCCGGGACTGGGGCCAACGTCCTGACTTTC.

This rearrangement joins TRBV9 to TRBJ2-5; 11 bases match TRBD1. V trimming: 3 bases; J trimming: 7 bases; junction bases outside the gene matches: 5. Germline V lookup: CDR1 SGDLS, CDR2 YYNGEE. This CDR3 is 14 amino acids long. CDR3 sequence reads: CASSGGTGGRTQYF. The DNA for the CDR3 is TGTGCCAGCAGCGGCGGGACAGGGGGTAGGACCCAGTACTTC.

The chain has TRBV19 and TRBJ2-2; perhaps TRBD1 as D (5 bases). Per germline, CDR1 LNHDA and CDR2 SQIVND (reference sequence). Deletions cut 1 base from V and 5 bases from J, with 14 bases between. CDR3 length: 16 amino acids. The DNA for the CDR3 is TGTGCCAGTAGTATAGTAGGGCAGGGTGGGACCGGGGAGCTGTTTTTT. It specifies CASSIVGQGGTGELFF.